The clone carrying this T cell receptor beta chain has at least ten counts. As yet, its antigen is unknown. The record originates from a study of T cells in Graves' hyperthyroidism and ophthalmopathy. Turning to the study itself: The blood sample was taken at first diagnosis, before treatment began. Study-wide findings and caveats: The model predicted ophthalmopathy a median roughly 6.3 months before onset.

When ophthalmopathy did not progress within 18 months, Graves' hyperthyroidism was considered stable. Extraction of PBMCs used roughly 9.3 ml of fresh peripheral blood. The TCR beta CDR3 regions underwent amplification using RNA transcripts as the source. The HTBI primer set was used in a first-round RT-PCR of the TCR CDR3. From the multiplex PCR reads, TCRdb called clonotypes with MiXCR, one entry per CDR3 protein. The sample gives hundreds of thousands of distinct CDR3 sequences, approximately 14% of which show up once; about 14% is in the top ten. V was cut by 3 bases and J by 1 base, with 6 bases left in between. The CDR3 totals 14 residues. Germline V lookup: CDR1 LGHNA, CDR2 YSLEER.

The specimen was blood. This receptor was identified in a woman under 30 with Graves' hyperthyroidism. V is TRBV4-3 and J is TRBJ2-2; the D is unclear. CDR3 amino acids: CASSHFENTGELFF. In nucleotides, the CDR3 is TGCGCCAGCAGCCATTTCGAGAACACCGGGGAGCTGTTTTTT.